The 10 T cell receptor beta chains presented below share a single source sample, sequenced in a study of T cell changes during pregnancy in multiple sclerosis. Clones were sequenced by immunoSEQ multiplex PCR, and TCRdb holds only the in-frame ones, with some missing. The table records 50,000 or so clones, roughly 94% of them present only once. Sequencing was performed on CD8+ T cells from peripheral blood mononuclear cells, taken in the first trimester of pregnancy. Every receptor here comes from a female donor with multiple sclerosis, enrolled in a pregnancy study.

DNA for the CDR3: TGTGCCGGGTCTAGCGGGAGGGCCCCGGGGGAGCTGTTTTTT. Encoded protein: CAGSSGRAPGELFF. The J gene is TRBJ2-2, the V gene TRBV2; 12 nucleotides align to TRBD2. With V trimmed by 11 bases and J by 8 bases, 9 bases remained unmatched. CDR1 SNHLY and CDR2 FYNNEI come from the germline V gene. The CDR3 is made up of 14 amino acids. The variable domain in full, completed from reference TRBV2 and TRBJ2-2, reads EPEVTQTPSHQVTQMGQEVILRCVPISNHLYFYWYRQILGQKVEFLVSFYNNEISEKSEIFDDQFSVERPDGSNFTLKIRSTKLEDSAMYFCAGSSGRAPGELFFGEGSRLTVL.

V usage is TRBV10-3 and J usage is TRBJ1-2, with D maybe TRBD1 (6 bases). CDR1 is ENHRY and CDR2 is SYGVKD in the germline V gene. V lost 2 bases to trimming and J lost 0 bases, with 13 bases between them. The length of the CDR3 is 16 residues. CDR3 sequence reads: CAISERARGPNYGYTF. The CDR3 DNA sequence: TGTGCCATCAGTGAGAGGGCGCGGGGGCCTAACTATGGCTACACCTTC.

This clone was detected once. The chain uses TRBV7-9 and TRBJ1-2; D not resolved. This CDR3 region has 14 residues. Germline V gene sequence: CDR1 SEHNR, CDR2 FQNEAQ (reference sequence). The germline V and J ends were trimmed by 1 base and 4 bases, with 10 bases remaining between them. The CDR3 protein is CASSLDSPIYGYTF. The CDR3 bases are TGTGCCAGCAGCTTAGACAGCCCTATCTATGGCTACACCTTC. The whole variable domain, filled in from reference TRBV7-9 and TRBJ1-2, reads DTGVSQNPRHKITKRGQNVTFRCDPISEHNRLYWYRQTLGQGPEFLTYFQNEAQLEKSRLLSDRFSAERPKGSFSTLEIQRTEQGDSAMYLCASSLDSPIYGYTFGSGTRLTVV.

The V and J genes are TRBV9 and TRBJ2-2; D is uncertain. Trimming removed 5 bases at V and 4 bases at J, with 9 bases between. This CDR3 contains 13 residues. The germline V gene has CDR1 SGDLS and CDR2 YYNGEE. This chain's CDR3 is CASRLTTTGELFF. CDR3 DNA sequence: TGTGCCAGCAGGCTTACAACCACCGGGGAGCTGTTTTTT.

This chain connects TRBV4-2 to TRBJ2-1; 9 nucleotides match TRBD2. CDR1 is LGHNA, CDR2 YNFKEQ, per germline. Germline trimming cut 0 bases from V and 3 bases from J; bases unmatched to any gene: 12. The CDR3 spans 19 residues. CDR3 sequence: CASSQDVTSDSGSYNEQFF. The DNA of the CDR3 is TGTGCCAGCAGCCAAGATGTTACTTCAGATAGCGGGAGCTACAATGAGCAGTTCTTC.

The J gene is TRBJ2-7, the V gene TRBV27, with 9 bases aligning to TRBD1. The CDR3 covers 14 residues. With 3 bases clipped from V and 5 bases from J, the junction kept 5 bases outside the gene matches. The germline CDR1 and CDR2 sequences are MNHEY and SMNVEV (reference sequence). The CDR3 loop is CASSLGTGRHEQYF. For the CDR3, the DNA is TGTGCCAGCAGTTTGGGGACAGGGAGGCACGAGCAGTACTTC.

The V call is TRBV27, the J call TRBJ2-1, with D tentatively TRBD2 (6 bases). The germline CDR1 and CDR2 sequences are MNHEY and SMNVEV (reference sequence). V dropped 3 bases and J dropped 5 bases, with 11 bases sitting between them. The CDR3 length is 14 residues. The CDR3: CASSLGGTHNEQFF. CDR3 DNA: TGTGCCAGCAGTTTGGGGGGTACCCACAATGAGCAGTTCTTC.

The gene calls are TRBV4-2 and TRBJ2-2; TRBD2 matches 13 bases. Per germline, CDR1 LGHNA and CDR2 YNFKEQ. The CDR3 has 16 residues. J lost 5 bases, V lost 5 bases, and 5 bases had no gene match. In DNA form, the CDR3 reads TGTGCCAGCAGCTACGGGACTAGCGGGATGACCGGGGAGCTGTTTTTT. Amino acid sequence: CASSYGTSGMTGELFF.

The chain combines TRBV28 with TRBJ2-2, with 9 positions matching TRBD1. Germline V gene data show CDR1 as MDHEN and CDR2 as SYDVKM. J was trimmed by 7 bases and V by 1 base; bases with no gene match: 4. The CDR3 covers 15 residues. CDR3 bases: TGTGCCAGCAGTTTATCAGGGACAGGGAACGGGGAGCTGTTTTTT. Its protein product is CASSLSGTGNGELFF.

The gene calls are TRBV2 and TRBJ1-2; 11 positions agree with TRBD1. The germline CDR1 and CDR2 sequences are SNHLY and FYNNEI. V dropped 1 base and J dropped 4; count of bases not matched to a gene: 5. CDR3 length: 16 amino acids. In DNA form, the CDR3 reads TGTGCCAGCAGTGAAGAGGGGACAGGGGGGTCCTATGGCTACACCTTC. Protein sequence: CASSEEGTGGSYGYTF.